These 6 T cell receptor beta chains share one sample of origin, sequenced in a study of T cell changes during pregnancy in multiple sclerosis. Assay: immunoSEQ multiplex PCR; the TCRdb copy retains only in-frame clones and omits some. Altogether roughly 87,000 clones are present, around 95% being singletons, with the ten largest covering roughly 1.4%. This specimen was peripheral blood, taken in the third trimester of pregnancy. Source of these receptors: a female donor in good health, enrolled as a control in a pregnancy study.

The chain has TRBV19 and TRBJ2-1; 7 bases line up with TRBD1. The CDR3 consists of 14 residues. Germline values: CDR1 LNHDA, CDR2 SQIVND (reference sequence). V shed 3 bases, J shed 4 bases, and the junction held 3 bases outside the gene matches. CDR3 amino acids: CASSIGRGYNEQFF. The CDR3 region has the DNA TGTGCCAGTAGTATCGGCAGGGGGTACAATGAGCAGTTCTTC.

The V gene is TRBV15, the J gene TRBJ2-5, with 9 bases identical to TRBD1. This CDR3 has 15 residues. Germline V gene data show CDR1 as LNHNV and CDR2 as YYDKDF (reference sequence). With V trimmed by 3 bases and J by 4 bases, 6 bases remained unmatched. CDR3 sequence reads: CATSSTGGRGETQYF. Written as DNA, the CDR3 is TGTGCCACCAGCAGCACAGGGGGCAGGGGAGAGACCCAGTACTTC.

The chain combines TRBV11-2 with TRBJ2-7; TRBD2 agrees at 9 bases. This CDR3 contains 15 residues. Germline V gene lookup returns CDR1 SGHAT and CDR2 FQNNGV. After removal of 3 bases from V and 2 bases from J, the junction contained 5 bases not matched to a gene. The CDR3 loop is CASSFSTSGTYEQYF. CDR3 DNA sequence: TGTGCCAGCAGCTTCTCGACTAGCGGAACCTACGAGCAGTACTTC.

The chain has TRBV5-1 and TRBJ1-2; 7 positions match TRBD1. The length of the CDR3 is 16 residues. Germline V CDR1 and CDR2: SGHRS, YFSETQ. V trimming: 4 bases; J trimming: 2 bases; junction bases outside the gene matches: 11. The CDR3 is CASSMRQGEKNYGYTF. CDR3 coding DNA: TGCGCCAGCAGCATGAGACAGGGCGAGAAGAACTATGGCTACACCTTC.

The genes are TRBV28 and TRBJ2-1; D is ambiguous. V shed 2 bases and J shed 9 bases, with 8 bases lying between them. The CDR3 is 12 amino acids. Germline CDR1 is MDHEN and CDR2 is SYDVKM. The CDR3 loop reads CASSLAPSEQFF. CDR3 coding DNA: TGTGCCAGCAGTTTAGCCCCTAGTGAGCAGTTCTTC.

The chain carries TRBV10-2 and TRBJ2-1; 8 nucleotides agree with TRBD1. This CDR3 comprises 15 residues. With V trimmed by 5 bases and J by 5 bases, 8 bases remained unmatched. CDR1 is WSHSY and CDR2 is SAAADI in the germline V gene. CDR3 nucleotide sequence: TGCGCCAGCAGTTTACCACAGGGGGTCCACAATGAGCAGTTCTTC. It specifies CASSLPQGVHNEQFF.